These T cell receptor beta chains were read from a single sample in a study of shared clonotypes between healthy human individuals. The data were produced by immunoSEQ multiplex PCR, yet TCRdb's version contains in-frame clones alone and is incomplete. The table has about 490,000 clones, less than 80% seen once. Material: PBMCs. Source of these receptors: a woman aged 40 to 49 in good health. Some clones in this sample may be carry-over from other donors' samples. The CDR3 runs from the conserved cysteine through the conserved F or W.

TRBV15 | CATSRDTDREQYF
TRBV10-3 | CAISEATYEQYF
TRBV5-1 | CASSLGGVATNEKLFF
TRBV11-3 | CASSASRGSTDTQYF
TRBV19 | CASSSRVLGETQYF
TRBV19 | CASSIGTGGDFSNTGELFF
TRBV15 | CATSPSGGNTIYF
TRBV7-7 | CASSSRVISEQFF
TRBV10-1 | CASSGTGGRGTQYF
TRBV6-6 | CASSYLAAYEQYF
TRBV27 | CASSLTSGGPGLDTQYF
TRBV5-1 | CASSLSGTGTTEAFF
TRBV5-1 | CASSSSGMQSPYEQYF
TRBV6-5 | CASSPRTGDYGYTF
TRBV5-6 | CASGPTARPQETQYF
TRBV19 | CASSIWGGPTDTQYF
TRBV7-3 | CASSFGPPTTGELFF
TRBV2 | CASTGPARGVYEQYF
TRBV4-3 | CASSQGTSEVYEQYF
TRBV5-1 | CASSSRGQIQETQYF
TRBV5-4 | CASSLLGLVNEQFF
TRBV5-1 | CASSLDGSEYNEQFF
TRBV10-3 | CAASALRGNGYTF
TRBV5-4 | CASSARDRGYEQYF
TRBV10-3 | CAISESNREAGTF
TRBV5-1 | CASSLARVTYNEQFF
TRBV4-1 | CASSQGLAGVGGGQETQYF
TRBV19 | CASSISVWVTYEQYF
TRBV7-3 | CASSLRGTNEQFF
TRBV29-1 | CSGEIASSYNEQFF
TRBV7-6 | CASSLGGQWQPQHF
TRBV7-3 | CASSLFPADTQYF